The rows below give T cell receptor beta chains drawn from one sample of a study of blood T cell repertoires in COVID-19. Some clones are missing from TCRdb's copy, which holds only in-frame ones; the method was immunoSEQ multiplex PCR. Of fewer than 250,000 clones in the sample, approximately 83% are singletons; the top ten hold around 4%. The sample taken for sequencing was PBMCs or T cells enriched from blood (not recorded which). These receptor sequences come from a woman between 35 and 50 years old with acute COVID-19. Each CDR3 is given with its conserved first and last residue. Fields, in order: J gene, D gene, V gene, clone size, CDR3 protein, CDR3 DNA. D genes are given only for firm matches. The size entry is marked missing in some rows and otherwise reads once, few, many or a size class.

j_call: TRBJ2-3; d_call: TRBD2; v_call: TRBV28; clone_size: -; cdr3_aa: CASTMDRGLAGVDTQYF; cdr3_nt: TGTGCCAGCACGATGGACCGCGGGCTAGCGGGAGTAGATACGCAGTATTTT
j_call: TRBJ2-2; d_call: -; v_call: TRBV28; clone_size: once; cdr3_aa: CASSGTSNTGELFF; cdr3_nt: TGTGCCAGCAGCGGGACAAGTAACACCGGGGAGCTGTTTTTT
j_call: TRBJ1-6; d_call: TRBD1; v_call: TRBV28; clone_size: -; cdr3_aa: CASSAPGTGNSPLHF; cdr3_nt: TGTGCCAGCAGTGCGCCAGGGACAGGAAATTCACCCCTCCACTTT
j_call: TRBJ2-1; d_call: -; v_call: TRBV10-1; clone_size: -; cdr3_aa: CASSEGGGHEQFF; cdr3_nt: TGCGCCAGCAGTGAGGGAGGCGGGCATGAGCAGTTCTTC
j_call: TRBJ1-2; d_call: -; v_call: TRBV19; clone_size: -; cdr3_aa: CASNLEGANYGYTF; cdr3_nt: TGTGCCAGTAATCTTGAGGGAGCTAACTATGGCTACACCTTC
j_call: TRBJ1-1; d_call: TRBD1; v_call: TRBV12-3/TRBV12-4; clone_size: few; cdr3_aa: CASSLQGVTEAFF; cdr3_nt: TGTGCCAGCAGTTTACAGGGGGTGACTGAAGCTTTCTTT
j_call: TRBJ2-1; d_call: TRBD2; v_call: TRBV28; clone_size: -; cdr3_aa: CASSPAPPRERGFYNEQFF; cdr3_nt: TGTGCCAGCAGCCCTGCCCCTCCTCGGGAGCGGGGATTTTACAATGAGCAGTTCTTC
j_call: TRBJ2-1; d_call: TRBD2; v_call: TRBV28; clone_size: -; cdr3_aa: CASRYRAGGQFF; cdr3_nt: TGTGCCAGCAGGTATAGAGCGGGAGGGCAGTTCTTC
j_call: TRBJ1-2; d_call: -; v_call: TRBV5-4; clone_size: -; cdr3_aa: CASSGGWDVSNYGYTF; cdr3_nt: TGTGCCAGCAGCGGAGGGTGGGACGTCAGTAACTATGGCTACACCTTC
j_call: TRBJ2-1; d_call: -; v_call: TRBV7-9; clone_size: -; cdr3_aa: CASSSYGGPLYNEQFF; cdr3_nt: TGTGCCAGCAGCTCATATGGAGGCCCCCTATACAATGAGCAGTTCTTC
j_call: TRBJ2-5; d_call: -; v_call: TRBV3-1/TRBV3-2; clone_size: -; cdr3_aa: CASSQDRVQETQYF; cdr3_nt: TGTGCCAGCAGCCAAGATCGGGTTCAAGAGACCCAGTACTTC
j_call: TRBJ1-5; d_call: -; v_call: TRBV6-5; clone_size: -; cdr3_aa: CASRGDLSQPQHF; cdr3_nt: TGTGCCAGCAGGGGGGACTTAAGTCAGCCCCAGCATTTT
j_call: TRBJ2-7; d_call: TRBD2; v_call: TRBV19; clone_size: -; cdr3_aa: CASSMNSGFTYEQYF; cdr3_nt: TGTGCCAGTAGTATGAATAGCGGGTTTACCTACGAGCAGTACTTC
j_call: TRBJ2-7; d_call: -; v_call: TRBV5-4; clone_size: once; cdr3_aa: CASSLQGGYEQYF; cdr3_nt: TGTGCCAGCAGCTTACAGGGAGGGTACGAGCAGTACTTC
j_call: TRBJ1-5; d_call: -; v_call: TRBV2; clone_size: -; cdr3_aa: CASRDEANQPQHF; cdr3_nt: TGTGCCAGCAGAGATGAGGCGAATCAGCCCCAGCATTTT
j_call: TRBJ1-4; d_call: TRBD1; v_call: TRBV15; clone_size: -; cdr3_aa: CATSARQGFTNEKLFF; cdr3_nt: TGTGCCACCAGCGCGCGACAGGGTTTCACTAATGAAAAACTGTTTTTT
j_call: TRBJ1-5; d_call: -; v_call: TRBV10-3; clone_size: -; cdr3_aa: CAISENRDQPQHF; cdr3_nt: TGTGCCATCAGTGAAAACAGAGATCAGCCCCAGCATTTT
j_call: TRBJ2-7; d_call: TRBD1; v_call: TRBV7-9; clone_size: -; cdr3_aa: CASSLGQGDYEQYF; cdr3_nt: TGTGCCAGCAGCTTAGGACAGGGCGACTACGAGCAGTACTTC
j_call: TRBJ2-3; d_call: TRBD2; v_call: TRBV24-1; clone_size: -; cdr3_aa: CATSEGLVRSDTQYF; cdr3_nt: TGTGCCACCAGTGAGGGACTAGTCCGGTCAGATACGCAGTATTTT
j_call: TRBJ2-7; d_call: TRBD1; v_call: TRBV6-4; clone_size: -; cdr3_aa: CASSAGTGPSYEQYF; cdr3_nt: TGTGCCAGCAGCGCCGGGACAGGGCCTTCCTACGAGCAGTACTTC
j_call: TRBJ2-7; d_call: -; v_call: TRBV4-2; clone_size: -; cdr3_aa: CASSQGSTVSGYEQYF; cdr3_nt: TGTGCCAGCAGCCAAGGGTCCACGGTCTCGGGCTACGAGCAGTACTTC
j_call: TRBJ2-5; d_call: TRBD2; v_call: TRBV6-6; clone_size: -; cdr3_aa: CASSPGEGLAGTETQYF; cdr3_nt: TGTGCCAGCAGTCCCGGGGAGGGACTAGCGGGAACAGAGACCCAGTACTTC
j_call: TRBJ1-6; d_call: TRBD1; v_call: TRBV2; clone_size: -; cdr3_aa: CASTGGGQWYSPLHF; cdr3_nt: TGTGCCAGCACCGGGGGGGGACAGTGGTATTCACCCCTCCACTTT
j_call: TRBJ1-1; d_call: -; v_call: TRBV5-1; clone_size: -; cdr3_aa: CASSLGTPGSGTEAFF; cdr3_nt: TGCGCCAGCAGCTTGGGGACCCCTGGGAGTGGCACTGAAGCTTTCTTT
j_call: TRBJ2-7; d_call: TRBD2; v_call: TRBV7-3; clone_size: few; cdr3_aa: CASSLAGTSGFYEQYF; cdr3_nt: TGTGCCAGCAGCTTAGCCGGGACTAGCGGGTTTTACGAGCAGTACTTC
j_call: TRBJ2-2; d_call: TRBD2; v_call: TRBV9; clone_size: -; cdr3_aa: CASSEGPGGGTGELFF; cdr3_nt: TGTGCCAGCAGCGAAGGGCCCGGGGGGGGCACCGGGGAGCTGTTTTTT
j_call: TRBJ2-1; d_call: TRBD2; v_call: TRBV7-9; clone_size: -; cdr3_aa: CASSITLAGVYEQFF; cdr3_nt: TGTGCCAGCAGCATCACCCTAGCGGGAGTCTATGAGCAGTTCTTC
j_call: TRBJ2-7; d_call: TRBD2; v_call: TRBV19; clone_size: -; cdr3_aa: CASSIDSTLAGIQYF; cdr3_nt: TGTGCCAGTAGTATCGACAGTACCCTAGCGGGGATCCAGTACTTC
j_call: TRBJ2-2; d_call: TRBD2; v_call: TRBV2; clone_size: -; cdr3_aa: CASSGVASGSTGELFF; cdr3_nt: TGTGCCAGCAGTGGGGTGGCTAGCGGGAGTACCGGGGAGCTGTTTTTT
j_call: TRBJ2-7; d_call: -; v_call: TRBV2; clone_size: once; cdr3_aa: CASSGAMGTVNF; cdr3_nt: TGTGCCAGCAGTGGAGCCATGGGCACCGTTAACTTC
j_call: TRBJ1-6; d_call: -; v_call: TRBV3-1/TRBV3-2; clone_size: -; cdr3_aa: CASSQGDSNSPLHF; cdr3_nt: TGTGCCAGCAGCCAAGGAGACAGTAATTCACCCCTCCACTTT
j_call: TRBJ2-5; d_call: -; v_call: TRBV5-5; clone_size: -; cdr3_aa: CASSLAILGSGETQYF; cdr3_nt: TGTGCCAGCAGCTTGGCCATCTTAGGCTCGGGGGAGACCCAGTACTTC
j_call: TRBJ2-1; d_call: TRBD2; v_call: TRBV7-9; clone_size: -; cdr3_aa: CASSFTGLAGGWQFF; cdr3_nt: TGTGCCAGCAGCTTCACGGGACTAGCGGGAGGGTGGCAGTTCTTC
j_call: TRBJ1-6; d_call: -; v_call: TRBV28; clone_size: -; cdr3_aa: CASSSPGGLGNSPLHF; cdr3_nt: TGTGCCAGCAGCTCCCCCGGAGGGCTAGGAAATTCACCCCTCCACTTT
j_call: TRBJ2-7; d_call: TRBD2; v_call: TRBV6-1; clone_size: few; cdr3_aa: CASSESSGPSYEQYF; cdr3_nt: TGTGCCAGCAGTGAATCTAGCGGCCCCTCTTACGAGCAGTACTTC
j_call: TRBJ2-2; d_call: TRBD2; v_call: TRBV29-1; clone_size: -; cdr3_aa: CSVPGGSRNTGELFF; cdr3_nt: TGCAGCGTCCCTGGCGGGAGCCGGAACACCGGGGAGCTGTTTTTT
j_call: TRBJ2-5; d_call: TRBD2; v_call: TRBV15; clone_size: once; cdr3_aa: CATSRELGEGETQYF; cdr3_nt: TGTGCCACCAGCAGAGAGTTAGGGGAGGGGGAGACCCAGTACTTC
j_call: TRBJ1-6; d_call: TRBD1; v_call: TRBV19; clone_size: once; cdr3_aa: CASRGQAKLSPLHF; cdr3_nt: TGTGCCAGTAGGGGACAGGCCAAGTTGTCACCCCTCCACTTT
j_call: TRBJ2-1; d_call: TRBD2; v_call: TRBV4-1; clone_size: -; cdr3_aa: CASSPTSGRTGEQFF; cdr3_nt: TGCGCCAGCAGCCCGACTAGCGGGAGAACCGGTGAGCAGTTCTTC
j_call: TRBJ2-1; d_call: TRBD1; v_call: TRBV4-3; clone_size: -; cdr3_aa: CASSQDLIQGGNNEQFF; cdr3_nt: TGCGCCAGCAGCCAAGATCTCATACAGGGGGGTAACAATGAGCAGTTCTTC
j_call: TRBJ1-1; d_call: TRBD1; v_call: TRBV9; clone_size: -; cdr3_aa: CASSVGQDGTEAFF; cdr3_nt: TGTGCCAGCAGCGTGGGACAGGATGGGACTGAAGCTTTCTTT
j_call: TRBJ2-3; d_call: TRBD2; v_call: TRBV3-1/TRBV3-2; clone_size: -; cdr3_aa: CASRLAGGPPDTQYF; cdr3_nt: TGTGCCAGCAGACTAGCGGGGGGGCCGCCGGATACGCAGTATTTT
j_call: TRBJ2-5; d_call: TRBD2; v_call: TRBV29-1; clone_size: -; cdr3_aa: CSAQGLAGLETQYF; cdr3_nt: TGCAGCGCCCAGGGACTAGCGGGATTAGAGACCCAGTACTTC
j_call: TRBJ1-6; d_call: -; v_call: TRBV4-1; clone_size: -; cdr3_aa: CASSTNTGSNSPLHF; cdr3_nt: TGCGCCAGCAGCACAAATACAGGGAGTAATTCACCCCTCCACTTT
j_call: TRBJ2-2; d_call: -; v_call: TRBV30; clone_size: few; cdr3_aa: CAWSGDGNTGELFF; cdr3_nt: TGTGCCTGGTCCGGAGACGGAAACACCGGGGAGCTGTTTTTT
j_call: TRBJ2-3; d_call: -; v_call: TRBV19; clone_size: -; cdr3_aa: CASSIVLELGTDTQYF; cdr3_nt: TGTGCCAGTAGTATAGTTTTGGAACTAGGCACAGATACGCAGTATTTT
j_call: TRBJ2-7; d_call: -; v_call: TRBV27; clone_size: once; cdr3_aa: CASSLSDAGYEQYF; cdr3_nt: TGTGCCAGCAGTTTATCGGATGCCGGGTACGAGCAGTACTTC
j_call: TRBJ2-7; d_call: TRBD2; v_call: TRBV12-5; clone_size: -; cdr3_aa: CASGLVDRVGLAGGSLSYEQYF; cdr3_nt: TGTGCTAGTGGTTTGGTAGACAGGGTGGGACTAGCGGGAGGCTCACTCTCCTACGAGCAGTACTTC
j_call: TRBJ1-4; d_call: TRBD1; v_call: TRBV5-5; clone_size: -; cdr3_aa: CASSSRRQGEGEKLFF; cdr3_nt: TGTGCCAGCAGCTCAAGGCGACAGGGGGAAGGTGAAAAACTGTTTTTT
j_call: TRBJ1-5; d_call: -; v_call: TRBV27; clone_size: -; cdr3_aa: CASSSAGPNQPQHF; cdr3_nt: TGTGCCAGCAGTTCGGCAGGGCCGAATCAGCCCCAGCATTTT
j_call: TRBJ2-1; d_call: -; v_call: TRBV11-1; clone_size: -; cdr3_aa: CASSLGAGSYNEQFF; cdr3_nt: TGTGCCAGCAGCCTAGGGGCGGGCTCCTACAATGAGCAGTTCTTC
j_call: TRBJ2-1; d_call: TRBD2; v_call: TRBV10-1; clone_size: -; cdr3_aa: CASQRREGEDEQFF; cdr3_nt: TGCGCCAGTCAGCGGCGGGAGGGCGAGGATGAGCAGTTCTTC
j_call: TRBJ2-3; d_call: -; v_call: TRBV14; clone_size: -; cdr3_aa: CASSQVRPPRDTQYF; cdr3_nt: TGTGCCAGCAGCCAAGTTCGGCCCCCCAGGGATACGCAGTATTTT
j_call: TRBJ2-1; d_call: TRBD2; v_call: TRBV4-1; clone_size: -; cdr3_aa: CASREPGRAGGNEQFF; cdr3_nt: TGCGCCAGCAGAGAACCGGGCCGGGCGGGGGGGAATGAGCAGTTCTTC